This T cell receptor (beta chain) was profiled in a study of cytomegalovirus exposure and HLA in healthy donors. Broader study findings: Presence/absence analyses supposed approximately even sequencing depth among donors.

Use of 60 Vbeta and 13 Jbeta primers characterized the PCR. Profiled with immunoSEQ multiplex PCR; TCRdb holds only in-frame clones, not every one. The table records fewer than 250,000 clones, over 60% of them present only once. Only a few counts were recorded for this clone. Its antigen remains unidentified. The CDR3 contains 17 residues. CDR1 is MGHRA, CDR2 YSYEKL, per germline. With 3 bases clipped from V and 0 bases from J, the junction kept 10 bases outside the gene matches. The sequence derives from a male donor in good health and CMV-seronegative. Sequencing was done on a sample of PBMCs. This chain joins TRBV4-1 and TRBJ2-7, with 8 bases identical to TRBD2. For the CDR3, the DNA is TGCGCCAGCAGCCACCCCCCTAGCGGGTCCAGCTCCTACGAGCAGTACTTC. It yields the protein CASSHPPSGSSSYEQYF.